The clone carrying this T cell receptor (beta chain) was detected a few times. Its antigen is not known. The data were taken from a study of T-cell memory formation after mild COVID-19. Broader study findings: CD4+ contracting clones lay mainly in CM and EM, CD8+ ones in EMRA. Later expanders leaned CD4+, whereas clones that contracted between day 15 and 85 were balanced CD4/CD8.

The CDR3 spans 18 residues. Looked up from germline, CDR1 is MDHEN and CDR2 is SYDVKM. The V gene end was trimmed by 4 bases and the J gene end by 1 base; junction bases not matched to a gene: 15. Libraries for TCRalpha and TCRbeta carried sample barcodes and unique molecular identifiers via 5'RACE. TCRdb re-called the 5' RACE reads through MiXCR, storing one row per CDR3 protein. The sample consists of around 310,000 distinct CDR3 sequences, under 25% of them appearing once. The V gene is TRBV28, the J gene TRBJ2-7, with TRBD1 identical over 8 bases. Source material: PBMCs or a T cell subset sorted from them (not recorded which). This sequence originates from a man between 18 and 29 years old who had mild COVID-19 (a few samples of this study predate the infection). Cell type and time point are not known. As DNA, the CDR3 is TGTGCCAGCAGTTCCTATTTCCACCGGACAGGGACTTCCTACGAGCAGTACGTC. It encodes CASSSYFHRTGTSYEQYV.